These T cell receptor beta chains were read from a single sample in a study of OX40 agonist ivuxolimab in advanced cancers. Some clones are missing from TCRdb's copy, which holds only in-frame ones; the method was immunoSEQ multiplex PCR. This sample carries 9,000 to 13,000 clones, 75% to 85% of them seen once, and the ten largest clones take approximately 40%. The source material was CD4+ or CD8+ T cells sorted from blood, sampled in a trial of the OX40 agonist ivuxolimab. These receptors all stem from an adult with an advanced solid tumor such as melanoma, head and neck, liver or kidney cancer. Each CDR3 is given with its conserved first and last residue. Fields, in order: J gene, V gene, clone size, D gene, CDR3 protein, CDR3 DNA. D genes are given only for firm matches. Expanded clones are given a class, and other clones once, few, many or no size at all.

j_gene: TRBJ2-2; v_gene: TRBV28; abundance: .; d_gene: .; CDR3aa: CASSFTLPGELFF; CDR3nt: TGTGCCAGCAGTTTCACACTCCCCGGGGAGCTGTTTTTT
j_gene: TRBJ2-3; v_gene: TRBV16; abundance: .; d_gene: .; CDR3aa: CASSQSTETLPDTQYF; CDR3nt: TGTGCCAGCAGCCAATCAACGGAGACACTACCAGATACGCAGTATTTT
j_gene: TRBJ1-5; v_gene: TRBV7-9; abundance: medium-sized; d_gene: TRBD1; CDR3aa: CASSKGGSQPQHF; CDR3nt: TGTGCCAGCAGCAAAGGGGGCTCGCAGCCCCAGCATTTT
j_gene: TRBJ2-7; v_gene: TRBV27; abundance: .; d_gene: .; CDR3aa: CASFGWDGDGEQYF; CDR3nt: TGTGCCAGCTTCGGTTGGGACGGTGACGGCGAGCAGTACTTC
j_gene: TRBJ1-3; v_gene: TRBV6-5; abundance: .; d_gene: TRBD1; CDR3aa: CASSPGTGAGNTIYF; CDR3nt: TGTGCCAGCAGCCCTGGGACAGGGGCTGGAAACACCATATATTTT
j_gene: TRBJ1-1; v_gene: TRBV11-2; abundance: .; d_gene: .; CDR3aa: CASSLDTTEAFF; CDR3nt: TGTGCCAGCAGCTTAGACACCACTGAAGCTTTCTTT
j_gene: TRBJ1-3; v_gene: TRBV19; abundance: medium-sized; d_gene: .; CDR3aa: CASTRLDYGNTIYF; CDR3nt: TGTGCCAGTACCCGACTCGACTACGGAAACACCATATATTTT
j_gene: TRBJ2-7; v_gene: TRBV6-1; abundance: .; d_gene: .; CDR3aa: CATAGRVRDEQYF; CDR3nt: TGTGCCACCGCCGGCAGGGTACGGGACGAGCAGTACTTC
j_gene: TRBJ2-2; v_gene: TRBV7-3; abundance: .; d_gene: .; CDR3aa: CASSLFQGANTGELFF; CDR3nt: TGTGCCAGCAGCCTCTTCCAGGGAGCGAACACCGGGGAGCTGTTTTTT
j_gene: TRBJ2-6; v_gene: TRBV9; abundance: once; d_gene: TRBD1; CDR3aa: CASSTHLTGTGLTGANVLTF; CDR3nt: TGTGCCAGCAGCACTCACTTGACCGGGACAGGGTTGACTGGGGCCAACGTCCTGACTTTC